The source of this TCR beta chain is a study of shared clonotypes between healthy human individuals. In the study overall: Participating donors consisted of a couple of women and a few men aged 18 to 49. CD4 naive and CD4 memory each took three plates per donor, while CD8 naive took two and CD8 memory one. Study outcomes and limitations: Between a handful of donors, naive CD4 clonotypes were shared at a level of about 5%. Rarefaction showed that sequencing of sorted subsets was incomplete (despite large depth).

Method: immunoSEQ multiplex PCR; TCRdb's copy keeps in-frame clones and lacks some. The sample shows approximately 2.3 million clones, roughly 93% of them seen only once. A remark on this clone: The antigen is not known.

CDR1 and CDR2 from the germline V gene are LNHDA and SQIVND (reference sequence). The V end was cut by 6 bases, the J end by 0 bases, with 20 bases between. This CDR3 has 17 amino acids. The gene calls are TRBV19 and TRBJ1-2, with D uncertain. The origin of this receptor is a man aged 18 to 35 in good health. Some clones in this sample may be carry-over from other donors' samples. The sequencing input was naive CD4+ T cells from PBMCs. Subset meaning: CD45RA+ positively selected. For the CDR3, the DNA is TGTGCCAGTAGAACCTACCAAGGGCTGAGAGCTAACTATGGCTACACCTTC. Residues: CASRTYQGLRANYGYTF.